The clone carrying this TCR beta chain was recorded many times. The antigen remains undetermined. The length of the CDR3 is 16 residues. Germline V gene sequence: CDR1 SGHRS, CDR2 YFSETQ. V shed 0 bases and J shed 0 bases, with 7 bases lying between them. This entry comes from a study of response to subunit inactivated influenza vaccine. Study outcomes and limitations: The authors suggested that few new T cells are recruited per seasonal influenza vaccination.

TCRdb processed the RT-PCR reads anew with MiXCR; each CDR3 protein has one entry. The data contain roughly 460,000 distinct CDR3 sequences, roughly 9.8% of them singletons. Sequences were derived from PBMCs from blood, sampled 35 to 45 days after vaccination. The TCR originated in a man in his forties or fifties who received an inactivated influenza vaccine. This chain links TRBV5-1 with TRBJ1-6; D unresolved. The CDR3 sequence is CASSLGHSSYNSPLHF. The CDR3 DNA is TGCGCCAGCAGCTTGGGGCATAGCTCCTATAATTCACCCCTCCACTTT.